The source of this T cell receptor (beta chain) is a study of T cells in Graves' hyperthyroidism and ophthalmopathy. Study overall: Blood was drawn when the patient was first diagnosed and still untreated. General study points: Ophthalmopathy could be told apart from stable hyperthyroidism with a 13 V-J model.

Germline CDR1 and CDR2: DFQATT and SNEGSKA (reference sequence). The CDR3 spans 14 residues. V shed 3 bases and J shed 1 base, with 11 bases lying between them. Amplified TCR beta CDR3 regions came from RNA transcripts. A set of HTBI primers served as the primers for a first-round RT-PCR of the TCR CDR3. TCRdb re-called the multiplex PCR reads through MiXCR, storing one row per CDR3 protein. Here the sample spans around 430,000 distinct CDR3 sequences, about 15% being singletons. PBMCs were collected from a roughly 10 ml volume of fresh peripheral blood. This clonotype was observed a handful of times. Its antigen is still unknown.

The rearrangement uses TRBV20-1 and TRBJ2-3; TRBD2 is a possible D gene (5 bases). The receptor comes from a woman aged 25 to 39 with Graves' hyperthyroidism. The sample comprised blood. The CDR3 protein is CSARRAPGTDTQYF. The CDR3 DNA is TGCAGTGCTAGGAGGGCCCCGGGCACAGATACGCAGTATTTT.